What follows are 24 T cell receptor beta chains derived from one specimen sequenced in a study of regulatory T cells in long-lasting Graves disease. With iRepertoire HTBI primers and Arm-PCR of CDR3 regions, TCR beta libraries were built. TCRdb analysed the multiplex PCR reads with MiXCR anew, one entry per CDR3 protein. The sample records some 430,000 distinct CDR3 sequences, about 22% being singletons. Time point here: persistent/refractory GD, antithyroid drugs over 5 years with positive TRAb. The TCR library was made from RNA that had been extracted from PBMCs in TRIzol. Specimen: peripheral blood mononuclear cells (PBMCs), collected when the disease was refractory, from a patient treated with antithyroid drugs. These receptors all come from a female donor with Graves disease.

The V gene is TRBV28, the J gene TRBJ2-7; D is undetermined. V was clipped by 2 bases and J by 2 bases, with 13 bases between them. Per the germline V gene, CDR1 is MDHEN and CDR2 is SYDVKM. The CDR3 extends over 15 amino acids. The CDR3 coding sequence is TGTGCCAGCAGTTTAAGTTCCCGGGCTACCTACGAGCAGTACTTC. This gives the protein CASSLSSRATYEQYF.

The sample holds many counts of this clonotype. The J gene is TRBJ1-5, the V gene TRBV6-1; no firm D call. Trimming stripped 6 bases from V and 0 bases from J, with 9 bases between. The CDR3 contains 14 residues. Germline CDR1 reads MNHNS; CDR2 reads SASEGT. CDR3 DNA: TGTGCCAGCAGACAGATTTCTAGCAATCAGCCCCAGCATTTT. Translation: CASRQISSNQPQHF.

This chain joins TRBV11-2 and TRBJ2-2, with D tentatively TRBD1 or TRBD2 (6 bases each). V was clipped by 0 bases and J by 3 bases, with 17 bases between them. The CDR3 extends over 18 amino acids. The germline V gene encodes CDR1 SGHAT and CDR2 FQNNGV. The CDR3 here is CASSLDHLQRGDTGELFF. The CDR3 DNA sequence: TGTGCCAGCAGCTTAGATCACCTGCAGAGGGGGGACACCGGGGAGCTGTTTTTT.

This clonotype was counted at least ten times. V and J are TRBV7-8 and TRBJ1-2, with D perhaps matching TRBD1 (5 bases). The CDR3 extends over 16 amino acids. The germline CDR1 and CDR2 sequences are SGHVS and FQNEAQ. V was shortened by 2 bases and J by 6 bases, with 19 bases between the two germline ends. In nucleotides, the CDR3 is TGTGCCAGCAGCTTAACCCCCACAGGAGGTGTCGATGGCTACACCTTC. Translation: CASSLTPTGGVDGYTF.

This clonotype was observed many times. The rearrangement joins TRBV12-3 or TRBV12-4 to TRBJ2-5, with D possibly being TRBD1 or TRBD2 (5 bases each). The CDR3 runs to 16 residues. V lost 4 bases, J lost 2 bases, and 17 bases lay in between. This CDR3 reads CASSYGAVRRQETQYF. For the CDR3, the DNA is TGTGCCAGCAGTTACGGGGCAGTCAGAAGGCAAGAGACCCAGTACTTC.

This clonotype was counted a few times. This chain connects TRBV20-1 to TRBJ2-7, with TRBD2 matching over 10 bases. In germline, CDR1 is DFQATT, CDR2 SNEGSKA (reference sequence). This CDR3 contains 14 residues. J lost 4 bases, V lost 3 bases, and 6 bases had no gene match. Written as DNA, the CDR3 is TGCAGTGCTAGCCCCGGGACTAGCGATTACGAGCAGTACTTC. This translates into CSASPGTSDYEQYF.

In the case of this clonotype: The CDR3 end shows no conserved phenylalanine or tryptophan, and so a read error is likely. The rearrangement links TRBV7-2 to TRBJ1-1; D gene unclear. The germline gives CDR1 SGHTA, CDR2 FQGNSA. The V end was cut by 5 bases, the J end by 0 bases, with 7 bases between. This CDR3 spans 13 amino acids. The CDR3 bases are TGTGCCAGCAGCCCCCATTTGAACACTGAAGCTTTCTCT. Its protein is CASSPHLNTEAFS.

Ten or more counts support this clonotype. The genes are TRBV7-9 and TRBJ2-5; 7 nucleotides align to TRBD1. This CDR3 region has 14 residues. The germline V gene has CDR1 SEHNR and CDR2 FQNEAQ (reference sequence). V trimming: 6 bases; J trimming: 1 base; junction bases outside the gene matches: 5. The CDR3 protein is CASRKGGLQETQYF. CDR3 DNA: TGTGCCAGCAGGAAAGGGGGCCTCCAAGAGACCCAGTACTTC.

This clonotype occurred many times. The V and J genes are TRBV28 and TRBJ2-7; D might be TRBD2 (6 bases). CDR3 length: 14 residues. V was shortened by 5 bases and J by 2 bases, with 13 bases between the two germline ends. Germline-derived CDR1 and CDR2 are MDHEN and SYDVKM. This CDR3 is CASSLGGQAYEQYF. CDR3 coding DNA: TGTGCCAGCAGTCTGGGAGGACAAGCCTACGAGCAGTACTTC.

Ten or more counts support this clonotype. The gene calls are TRBV6-5 and TRBJ1-2; a possible D gene is TRBD1 (6 bases). There are 14 residues in the CDR3. Trimming took 2 bases from V and 8 from J, leaving 15 bases between them. Germline CDR1 MNHEY, CDR2 SVGAGI. In DNA form, the CDR3 reads TGTGCCAGCAGTTACCCACAGGGTGATGGAGGCTACACCTTC. It codes for CASSYPQGDGGYTF.

This clonotype was counted many times. This chain connects TRBV5-5 to TRBJ2-7, with D unclear. The CDR3 runs to 14 residues. V was pared by 6 bases and J by 3 bases, with 16 bases between. CDR1 and CDR2 (germline): SGHKS, YYEKEE (reference sequence). CDR3 residues: CASTSQPSLYEQYF. The CDR3 DNA follows: TGTGCCAGCACAAGCCAGCCTTCCCTCTACGAGCAGTACTTC.

Only a few counts were recorded for this clonotype. The chain is built from TRBV20-1 and TRBJ2-7, with 8 bases matching TRBD2. This CDR3 is built from 13 residues. The germline gives CDR1 DFQATT, CDR2 SNEGSKA (reference sequence). Trimming removed 4 bases from V and 3 bases from J; junction bases left unmatched: 5. CDR3 sequence reads: CSATREGRYEQYF. Here the CDR3 DNA reads TGCAGTGCTACTCGGGAGGGCCGCTACGAGCAGTACTTC.

To note about this clonotype: This may stem from a read error, because a much larger clone lies one nucleotide away. The CDR3 end shows no conserved phenylalanine or tryptophan, and so a read error is likely. The V and J genes are TRBV6-2 or TRBV6-3 and TRBJ2-5, with 8 bases aligning to TRBD2. This CDR3 comprises 19 residues. In germline, CDR1 is MNHEY, CDR2 SVGEGT. The V and J ends lost 5 bases and 0 bases, in that order; junction bases with no gene match: 17. This CDR3 reads CASSPGGGRPGSYQETQYI. The DNA of the CDR3 is TGTGCCAGCAGTCCCGGCGGGGGGCGTCCTGGCTCGTACCAAGAGACCCAGTACATC.

This clonotype was picked up many times. The chain couples TRBV2 to TRBJ2-2; D unclear. The ends were cut back, 4 bases at V and 4 bases at J, with 1 base in the middle. This CDR3 has 11 residues. The germline CDR1 and CDR2 sequences are SNHLY and FYNNEI. The CDR3 DNA reads TGTGCCAGCAGTGCCACCGGGGAGCTGTTTTTT. This translates into CASSATGELFF.

This clonotype was recorded a few times. The gene calls are TRBV7-2 and TRBJ2-7; D is unclear. V was pared by 5 bases and J by 6 bases, with 11 bases between. The germline V gene has CDR1 SGHTA and CDR2 FQGNSA. The CDR3 runs 12 residues. The CDR3 DNA reads as TGTGCCAGCAGCCCCCAGGAGCTCGAGCAGTACTTC. This sequence encodes CASSPQELEQYF.

This clonotype was seen many times. The J gene is TRBJ1-1, the V gene TRBV15; D possibly corresponds to TRBD1 (6 bases). Germline V gene data show CDR1 as LNHNV and CDR2 as YYDKDF (reference sequence). The CDR3 has 17 residues. Trimming took 4 bases from V and 1 from J, leaving 19 bases between them. Here the CDR3 DNA reads TGTGCCACCAGCACTAAACGGTATGGGACATCGAACACTGAAGCTTTCTTT. Translation gives CATSTKRYGTSNTEAFF.

This clonotype was counted many times. The rearrangement joins TRBV15 to TRBJ2-7, with D possibly being TRBD1 (6 bases). CDR3 length: 13 residues. Per the germline V gene, CDR1 is LNHNV and CDR2 is YYDKDF (reference sequence). The V end was cut by 4 bases, the J end by 2 bases, with 9 bases between. CDR3 nucleotide sequence: TGTGCCACCAGCATACAGGGAACCTACGAGCAGTACTTC. This translates into CATSIQGTYEQYF.

In this sample, this clonotype turned up a few times. V usage is TRBV19 and J usage is TRBJ1-2; 8 bases align to TRBD1. Germline loops: CDR1 LNHDA, CDR2 SQIVND (reference sequence). Losses at the gene ends were 4 bases for V and 8 bases for J; bases not matched to a gene: 9. The CDR3 is 14 residues long. The DNA of the CDR3 is TGTGCCAGTAGTACCGCCTTGACAGGGGACGGCTACACCTTC. Translating gives CASSTALTGDGYTF.

V and J are TRBV7-2 and TRBJ1-6, with D tentatively TRBD1 (6 bases). Germline V gives CDR1 SGHTA, CDR2 FQGNSA. Trimming left V 11 bases short and J 7 bases short, with 18 bases between. CDR3 length: 14 amino acids. This CDR3 reads CAGGLTGPNSPLHF. CDR3 in DNA: TGTGCCGGTGGGTTGACAGGACCCAATTCACCCCTCCACTTT.

V is TRBV20-1 and J is TRBJ2-3; 7 nucleotides align to TRBD2. The CDR3 is 13 amino acids. CDR1 and CDR2 (germline): DFQATT, SNEGSKA (reference sequence). V shed 3 bases, J shed 2 bases, and the junction held 2 bases outside the gene matches. The CDR3 DNA reads as TGCAGTGCTAGCGGGACTACCACAGATACGCAGTATTTT. This translates into CSASGTTTDTQYF.

This clonotype was counted at least ten times. This sequence joins TRBV30 and TRBJ1-4, with 7 bases matching TRBD1. V trimming: 1 base; J trimming: 5 bases; junction bases outside the gene matches: 4. Germline V gene sequence: CDR1 GTSNPN, CDR2 SVGIG (reference sequence). The CDR3 runs 14 residues. CDR3 residues: CAWSETGSNEKLFF. In DNA, the CDR3 is TGTGCCTGGAGTGAGACAGGGTCAAATGAAAAACTGTTTTTT.

The table lists this clonotype with many counts. The J gene is TRBJ1-6, the V gene TRBV7-8; TRBD1 matches at 9 bases. Unmatched junction bases numbered 7, after V lost 7 bases and J lost 9 bases. This CDR3 region has 14 residues. Germline-derived CDR1 and CDR2 are SGHVS and FQNEAQ. The CDR3 coding sequence is TGTGCCAGCAACGCGGGACAGGGTAGTTCACCCCTCCACTTT. This translates into CASNAGQGSSPLHF. The variable domain in full, with the rest retrieved from reference TRBV7-8 and TRBJ1-6, is GAGVSQSPRYKVAKRGQDVALRCDPISGHVSLFWYQQALGQGPEFLTYFQNEAQLDKSGLPSDRFFAERPEGSVSTLKIQRTQQEDSAVYLCASNAGQGSSPLHFGNGTRLTVT.

This clonotype was seen a few times. The chain employs TRBV29-1 and TRBJ1-3; D call uncertain. CDR3 length: 13 residues. Per the germline V gene, CDR1 is SQVTM and CDR2 is ANQGSEA. The germline V and J ends were trimmed by 7 bases and 1 base, with 11 bases remaining between them. The CDR3 bases are TGCAGCGCCCGGAGGCCGTCTGGAAACACCATATATTTT. As protein: CSARRPSGNTIYF. Complete variable domain (other parts from reference TRBV29-1 and TRBJ1-3): SAVISQKPSRDICQRGTSLTIQCQVDSQVTMMFWYRQQPGQSLTLIATANQGSEATYESGFVIDKFPISRPNLTFSTLTVSNMSPEDSSIYLCSARRPSGNTIYFGEGSWLTVV.

This clonotype was observed at least ten times. The rearrangement links TRBV3-1 to TRBJ1-2; no clear D gene. This CDR3 contains 14 residues. CDR1 is LGHDT and CDR2 is YNNKEL in the germline V gene (reference sequence). The V gene lost 0 bases and the J gene lost 5 bases, with 10 bases spanning the gap. CDR3 DNA: TGTGCCAGCAGCCAAGAGTTGCCGGGGTATGGCTACACCTTC. Protein sequence: CASSQELPGYGYTF.